This T cell receptor beta chain comes out of a study of T cells after yellow fever vaccination. Broader study findings: Post-booster repertoires again held most primary-vaccination clones (about 96% CD4, roughly 88% CD8).

The CDR3 extends over 14 amino acids. The germline CDR1 and CDR2 sequences are GTSNPN and SVGIG (reference sequence). Trimming at V came to 5 bases and at J to 3 bases, leaving 7 bases not matched to a gene. This clonotype was seen more than once but under ten times. Antigen: not known. One entry per CDR3 protein, called by TCRdb with MiXCR from the 5' RACE reads. The repertoire includes 620,000 or so distinct CDR3 sequences, 10% to 15% of them detected once, and under 15% sits in the top ten. The clonotype comes from a man aged 25-45 years who received the YFV17D yellow fever vaccine. The sequenced sample was PBMCs, obtained on the day of the yellow fever booster vaccination. The J gene is TRBJ2-1, the V gene TRBV30; 7 nucleotides align to TRBD1. DNA for the CDR3: TGTGCCTGGTGGCCGGGACAGAGCTACAATGAGCAGTTCTTC. Its protein product is CAWWPGQSYNEQFF.